This TCR beta chain was identified during a study of T cell clonotyping in hematopoietic cell transplantation (dated by TCRdb to 2020 to 2023). General notes on the study: The study collected roughly 150 blood samples from 30 to 40 consecutive transplant recipients and their related donors. Patients were recruited between September 2015 and 2017 and followed until September 2020 or death.

V ends up 0 bases short and J 8 bases short, with an unmatched junction base count of 3. The CDR3, cysteine through phenylalanine, is 15 amino acids long. Left in the record is the CDR3 DNA by itself, 45 bases read in frame from the first base. The germline V gene yields MNHEY for CDR1 and SVGAGI for CDR2. The sample's time point, from its label and the paper: 180 days after allo-HCT. Recipient blood was collected about 28 days before transplant and at days 30, 100 and 180 after transplant. Using Nuclei Lysis Solution, genomic DNA was extracted from unfractionated peripheral blood mononuclear cells that were either fresh or cryopreserved. Worth noting for this clone: There is no known antigen for this receptor. The record has no base qualities; no much larger clone is one base away.

What the study reported, not specific to this receptor: Only a small fraction of recipient repertoires overlapped donor repertoires, with over 97% appearing de novo at the given depth. Recipient TCR diversity fell after transplant, with pathologically expanded clonotypes rising progressively from day 30 to day 180. The sample size was limited, and because cells were not sorted, the contributions of CD4 and CD8 repertoires could not be separated. Broader posttransplant TCR repertoire diversity was predicted by donor and pretransplant recipient Inverse Simpson Index values.

With the immunoSEQ assay, which is a bias-controlled multiplex PCR relying on V- and J-specific primers, TCR beta CDR3 regions were amplified from genomic DNA. A proprietary barcode and Illumina adapter sequences were added to the CDR3 amplicons in a second PCR step. An Illumina MiSeq instrument was used to sequence the CDR3 libraries. The authors processed their data as follows. Export and quality control were handled in immunoSEQ Analyzer 3.0, while downstream analyses relied on R Bioconductor and Immunarch. Repertoire metrics were calculated using only productive rearrangements within the normalized downsampled data set. Pathologically expanded clonotypes were defined as those larger than 5 templates in the normalized cohort. The Inverse Simpson Index was used to measure repertoire diversity. To capture all clonotypes, the CMV-specificity analyses were run on the non-normalized data set. The clones in this table, taken by TCRdb from immuneACCESS, are in-frame only. Not every clone is retained; where verified, under half of the shortfall comes from an unresolved V gene, and the cause of the rest is unknown. The DNA was the basis for D and trimming; V, J and clone size are from that table. The sample table contains approximately 6,400 clones; only one count was recorded for around 78% of them. In total, the top ten clones hold roughly 34% of the sample.

The V and J segments used are TRBV6-5 and TRBJ2-1; 11 of the junction bases match TRBD2. Sequenced material: peripheral blood mononuclear cells, taken 180 days after allogeneic stem cell transplant. The clonotype comes from a male patient aged 70 to 80 who had an allogeneic stem cell transplant from an unrelated donor, so T cells may come from the graft donor. Some clones in this sample may be carry-over from other donors' samples. CDR3 loop: CASSYSSGRVDEQFF. The nucleotides read TGTGCCAGCAGTTACTCTAGCGGGAGGGTCGATGAGCAGTTCTTC.